The source of this T cell receptor (beta chain) is a study of T-cell memory formation after mild COVID-19. Points from the study as a whole: Clones that shrank (day 15 to 85) were balanced CD4/CD8, whereas later expanders leaned CD4+.

TCRdb re-called the 5' RACE reads with MiXCR, one entry per CDR3 protein. The profile shows 250,000 to 350,000 distinct CDR3 sequences, 15% to 20% of them singletons. The germline CDR1 and CDR2 sequences are MNHEY and SVGAGI. With 0 bases removed from V and 10 bases from J, the gap between germline ends came to 16 bases. The CDR3 spans 16 residues. This clonotype was picked up a small number of times. Its target is unknown. The chain couples TRBV6-5 to TRBJ1-6; D call uncertain. This TCR was sampled from a man between 18 and 29 years old who had mild COVID-19 (a few samples of this study predate the infection). Cell type and time point are not known. Specimen: PBMCs or a T cell subset sorted from them (not recorded which). As DNA, the CDR3 is TGTGCCAGCAGTTACTCCCCGCAGAAAGTCGGGTCACCCCTCCACTTT. Translated, it gives CASSYSPQKVGSPLHF.